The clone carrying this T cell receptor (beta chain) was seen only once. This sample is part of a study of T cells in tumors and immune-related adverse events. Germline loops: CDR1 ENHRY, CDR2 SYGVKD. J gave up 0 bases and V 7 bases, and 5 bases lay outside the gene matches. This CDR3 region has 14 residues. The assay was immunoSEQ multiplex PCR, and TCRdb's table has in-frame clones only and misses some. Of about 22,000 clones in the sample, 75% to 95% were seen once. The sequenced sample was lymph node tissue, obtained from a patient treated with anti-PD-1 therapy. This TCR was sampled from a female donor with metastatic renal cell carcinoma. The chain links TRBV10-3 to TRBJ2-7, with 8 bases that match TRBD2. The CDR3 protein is CAITQLADSYEQYF. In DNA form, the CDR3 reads TGTGCCATCACCCAACTAGCGGACTCCTACGAGCAGTACTTC.